The 7 T cell receptor beta chains given below trace back to one sample, sequenced in a study of blood T cell repertoires in COVID-19. The protocol was immunoSEQ multiplex PCR, while the TCRdb copy is restricted to in-frame clones and leaves out a portion. The data hold about 81,000 clones, with nearly 90% observed a single time. Specimen: peripheral blood. The source is a woman older than 75 with active COVID-19.

V usage is TRBV16 and J usage is TRBJ2-1; a weak D match, TRBD1 (6 bases). The germline V gene has CDR1 KGHSY and CDR2 FQNENV. V lost 4 bases to trimming and J lost 1 base, with 11 bases between them. This CDR3 region has 15 residues. CDR3 coding DNA: TGTGCCAGCAGCCTCCGACAGGATTCCTACAATGAGCAGTTCTTC. It is translated as CASSLRQDSYNEQFF.

CDR3 sequence reads: CASSGRQGRSGFQETQYF. CDR3 in DNA: TGTGCCAGCAGTGGCCGACAGGGGAGGTCTGGATTCCAAGAGACCCAGTACTTC. The gene calls are TRBV28 and TRBJ2-5; 8 positions agree with TRBD1. Germline assignment: CDR1 MDHEN and CDR2 SYDVKM. The CDR3 spans 18 residues. Unmatched junction bases numbered 15, after V lost 5 bases and J lost 1 base.

V usage is TRBV7-2 and J usage is TRBJ1-2; weak D call: TRBD1 (6 bases). CDR3 length equals 12 residues. The germline gives CDR1 SGHTA, CDR2 FQGNSA. The V and J ends lost 3 bases and 7 bases respectively, with 9 bases between them. The chain's CDR3 is CASSFNRAGYTF. In nucleotides, the CDR3 is TGTGCCAGCAGCTTTAACAGGGCTGGCTACACCTTC.

This chain joins TRBV11-2 and TRBJ1-1; possibly TRBD1 for D (5 bases). This CDR3 spans 13 amino acids. CDR1 and CDR2 from the germline V gene are SGHAT and FQNNGV. V shed 1 base and J shed 12 bases, with 15 bases lying between them. This chain's CDR3 is CASSLGGELATFF. The CDR3 DNA is TGTGCCAGCAGCTTAGGGGGGGAATTGGCGACTTTCTTT. Together with reference TRBV11-2 and TRBJ1-1, the CDR3 gives the full variable domain: EAGVAQSPRYKIIEKRQSVAFWCNPISGHATLYWYQQILGQGPKLLIQFQNNGVVDDSQLPKDRFSAERLKGVDSTLKIQPAKLEDSAVYLCASSLGGELATFFGQGTRLTVV.

The chain links TRBV11-2 to TRBJ2-3; TRBD1 aligns across 9 bases. This CDR3 is 16 amino acids long. The germline V gene has CDR1 SGHAT and CDR2 FQNNGV. The V gene end was trimmed by 3 bases and the J gene end by 4 bases; junction bases not matched to a gene: 8. CDR3 protein: CASSFRWTGESDTQYF. Written as DNA, the CDR3 is TGTGCCAGCAGCTTTCGCTGGACAGGGGAGTCAGATACGCAGTATTTT.

The V and J genes are TRBV11-2 and TRBJ1-1, with D possibly matching TRBD1 (5 bases). V was cut by 7 bases and J by 4 bases, with 25 bases left in between. Germline V gives CDR1 SGHAT, CDR2 FQNNGV. The CDR3 length is 17 residues. CDR3 residues: CASTIHGAGPRGTEAFF. As DNA, the CDR3 is TGTGCCAGCACCATTCATGGGGCCGGCCCTCGTGGCACTGAAGCTTTCTTT.

This clone was detected once. The chain recombines TRBV10-3 with TRBJ2-7; 10 bases map to TRBD2. V shed 0 bases and J 6 bases; nucleotides not matched to a gene: 8. Germline loops: CDR1 ENHRY, CDR2 SYGVKD. The CDR3 totals 16 residues. CDR3 region: CAISESTSGKIGEQYF. The CDR3 bases are TGTGCCATCAGTGAGTCAACTAGCGGGAAAATTGGCGAGCAGTACTTC.